This T cell receptor (beta chain) was recovered during a study of Ad26.COV2.S vaccination and SARS-CoV-2 variants. Overall study findings and caveats: Following vaccination, spike-specific CD8+ and CD4+ T cell responses reportedly exhibited substantial breadth. For non-spike TCRs, breadth in vaccine recipients resembled that in placebo recipients.

In regard to this clone: The antigen remains unidentified.

Treatment indicated: 15 to 20 received Ad26.COV2.S at low or high dose, single or two shots; a few received placebo; per-sample allocation not given. Collection of the samples took place on day 63 after the first injection of vaccine or placebo. It was an adult aged 18-55 years in Boston who was the donor. The table came from immunoSEQ multiplex PCR; TCRdb's copy has only in-frame clones and leaves some out. This table has under 400,000 clones, around 90% appearing once. Germline CDR1 is SGHTA and CDR2 is FQGNSA. Trimming pared 1 base from V and 6 bases from J, leaving 10 bases between. The CDR3 has 13 residues.

The source material was peripheral blood, sampled in a trial of Ad26.COV2.S vaccine versus placebo. The TCR was taken from a person aged 18-65 years who received the Ad26.COV2.S COVID-19 vaccine or a placebo. The rearrangement links TRBV7-2 to TRBJ2-7; D uncertain. In DNA, the CDR3 is TGTGCCAGCAGCTTAGGGGCTATAAGCGAGCAGTACTTC. This codes for CASSLGAISEQYF.